Shown below are 21 T cell receptor beta chains from a single sample sequenced in a study of OX40 agonist ivuxolimab in advanced cancers. The method was immunoSEQ multiplex PCR; TCRdb's version includes in-frame clones alone and lacks a portion of them. The sample lists about 30,000 clones, roughly 92% occurring once. Sequenced here: CD4+ or CD8+ T cells sorted from blood, sampled in a trial of the OX40 agonist ivuxolimab. The receptors come from an adult with an advanced solid tumor such as melanoma, head and neck, liver or kidney cancer.

The chain uses TRBV28 and TRBJ1-1; 11 nucleotides align to TRBD1. V lost 3 bases and J lost 5; bases outside the gene matches: 11. This CDR3 is built from 17 residues. Per germline, CDR1 MDHEN and CDR2 SYDVKM. In DNA, the CDR3 is TGTGCCAGCAGTTTCGGGTTTAGGGACAGGGGGTCAACTGAAGCTTTCTTT. It encodes CASSFGFRDRGSTEAFF.

The table lists this clone with a count of one. This rearrangement joins TRBV7-8 to TRBJ1-1, with D unclear. V was clipped by 1 base and J by 8 bases, with 8 bases between them. The CDR3 contains 12 residues. Per germline, CDR1 SGHVS and CDR2 FQNEAQ. CDR3: CASSLGAAEAFF. The CDR3 bases are TGTGCCAGCAGCTTAGGGGCAGCAGAAGCTTTCTTT.

The genes are TRBV4-1 and TRBJ1-2, with TRBD1 as a possible D gene (6 bases). This CDR3 spans 15 amino acids. Trimming took off 0 bases at V and 6 bases at J, with 14 bases between the two ends. Germline CDR1 MGHRA, CDR2 YSYEKL. The CDR3 coding sequence is TGCGCCAGCAGCCAAGAAGCGGCGGGGGCGGATGGCTACACCTTC. This codes for CASSQEAAGADGYTF.

The chain uses TRBV27 and TRBJ2-1, with D possibly TRBD1 on 6 matching bases. The CDR3 sequence is 14 residues long. CDR1 and CDR2 from the germline V gene are MNHEY and SMNVEV (reference sequence). V lost 5 bases to trimming and J lost 10 bases, with 18 bases between them. CDR3 in DNA: TGTGCCAGCAGTCCTCGGACCACAGGGTACGAGCAGTTCTTC. Translated, it gives CASSPRTTGYEQFF.

The chain combines TRBV7-8 with TRBJ2-1; D gene uncertain. The CDR3 is 14 amino acids. Trimming removed 3 bases at V and 6 bases at J, with 12 bases between. Germline CDR1 reads SGHVS; CDR2 reads FQNEAQ. Written as DNA, the CDR3 is TGTGCCAGCAGCTTTTCATCAGGTTTCAATGAGCAGTTCTTC. Its translation: CASSFSSGFNEQFF.

This chain connects TRBV7-2 to TRBJ2-1, with a possible D match to TRBD2 (6 bases). The CDR3 is made up of 15 amino acids. Germline values: CDR1 SGHTA, CDR2 FQGNSA. V lost 5 bases to trimming and J lost 0 bases, with 11 bases between them. The CDR3 DNA sequence: TGTGCCAGCAGCCTCTCTAGCGACTCCTACAATGAGCAGTTCTTC. This encodes CASSLSSDSYNEQFF.

V gene TRBV2 combines with J gene TRBJ2-1; no clear D. Trimming left V 1 base short and J 9 bases short, with 10 bases between. This CDR3 is built from 13 residues. Looked up from germline, CDR1 is SNHLY and CDR2 is FYNNEI. CDR3 protein: CASSEGSQPEQFF. CDR3 DNA sequence: TGTGCCAGCAGTGAAGGTAGCCAGCCTGAGCAGTTCTTC.

V usage is TRBV29-1 and J usage is TRBJ2-3; 10 bases are a match to TRBD2. Germline CDR1 SQVTM, CDR2 ANQGSEA. The CDR3 runs 15 residues. V gave up 2 bases and J gave up 4 bases; unmatched junction bases: 6. CDR3 nucleotide sequence: TGCAGCGTTGAACCCCTAGCGGGAGTTTCAGATACGCAGTATTTT. Translated: CSVEPLAGVSDTQYF.

The CDR3 region has the DNA TGTGCCAGCAGTTCATTGACAGCCAGCTCTGGAAACACCATATATTTT. Translation gives CASSSLTASSGNTIYF. The rearrangement links TRBV6-6 to TRBJ1-3, with a possible D match to TRBD1 (5 bases). V dropped 4 bases and J dropped 0 bases, with 13 bases sitting between them. The CDR3 extends over 16 amino acids. From germline, CDR1 is MNHNY and CDR2 SVGAGI (reference sequence).

The J gene is TRBJ2-7, the V gene TRBV5-6; D call uncertain. The CDR3 runs 12 residues. V lost 5 bases, J lost 3 bases, and 9 bases lay in between. Germline V gives CDR1 SGHDT, CDR2 YYEEEE. The CDR3: CASRANHYEQYF. In nucleotides, the CDR3 is TGTGCCAGCAGGGCGAACCACTACGAGCAGTACTTC.

This CDR3 reads CASSLVTSVQETQYF. In DNA form, the CDR3 reads TGTGCCAGCAGCTTAGTTACTAGCGTACAAGAGACCCAGTACTTC. This chain links TRBV7-9 with TRBJ2-5; 7 nucleotides agree with TRBD2. V shed 1 base and J 2 bases; nucleotides not matched to a gene: 4. The CDR3 runs 15 residues. CDR1 is SEHNR and CDR2 is FQNEAQ in the germline V gene (reference sequence).

The V gene is TRBV4-3, the J gene TRBJ2-7; 10 bases are a match to TRBD1. The trim removed 4 bases at V and 1 base at J, leaving 7 bases unmatched. Germline V CDR1 and CDR2: LGHNA, YSLEER. The CDR3 consists of 16 residues. CDR3 in amino acids: CASSPSGTGDSYEQYF. The CDR3 bases are TGCGCCAGCAGCCCGTCCGGGACAGGGGATTCCTACGAGCAGTACTTC.

CDR3 protein: CASTGNTGIYEQYF. CDR3 coding DNA: TGTGCCAGCACCGGAAACACAGGGATCTACGAGCAGTACTTC. This sequence joins TRBV5-5 and TRBJ2-7; tentatively, D is TRBD1 (6 bases). The CDR3 loop spans 14 amino acids. Germline CDR1 reads SGHKS; CDR2 reads YYEKEE (reference sequence). The V end was cut by 6 bases, the J end by 3 bases, with 16 bases between. Variable domain in full (rest from reference TRBV5-5 and TRBJ2-7): DAGVTQSPTHLIKTRGQQVTLRCSPISGHKSVSWYQQVLGQGPQFIFQYYEKEERGRGNFPDRFSARQFPNYSSELNVNALLLGDSALYLCASTGNTGIYEQYFGPGTRLTVT.

With respect to this clone: Additional DNA sequences in this sample encode the identical CDR3. The chain couples TRBV7-9 to TRBJ2-5, with a tentative D call TRBD2 (5 bases). Trimming pared 4 bases from V and 2 bases from J, leaving 5 bases between. The CDR3 has 12 amino acids. CDR1 and CDR2 (germline): SEHNR, FQNEAQ (reference sequence). CDR3 in amino acids: CASSSGQETQYF. CDR3 DNA: TGTGCCAGCAGCTCGGGACAAGAGACCCAGTACTTC.

J is TRBJ2-1 and V is TRBV14, with 8 bases lining up with TRBD2. Germline V gene sequence: CDR1 SGHDN, CDR2 FVKESK. The V gene end was trimmed by 4 bases and the J gene end by 6 bases; junction bases not matched to a gene: 5. The CDR3 covers 14 residues. CDR3 loop: CASSLGLAGNEQFF. The CDR3 nucleotides read TGTGCCAGCAGCCTAGGACTAGCAGGCAATGAGCAGTTCTTC.

The chain joins TRBV9 to TRBJ1-2, with D unresolved. This CDR3 is built from 12 residues. V shed 0 bases and J shed 3 bases, with 3 bases lying between them. The V gene's germline CDR1 is SGDLS and CDR2 YYNGEE. The CDR3 region is CASSVGDYGYTF. DNA of the CDR3: TGTGCCAGCAGCGTAGGGGACTATGGCTACACCTTC.

V gene TRBV7-8 combines with J gene TRBJ2-7; TRBD1 or TRBD2 may be the D gene (5 bases each). The germline gives CDR1 SGHVS, CDR2 FQNEAQ. V was shortened by 8 bases and J by 0 bases, with 8 bases between the two germline ends. The CDR3 spans 12 residues. The CDR3 DNA sequence: TGTGCCAGCGGGACGGTCTCCTACGAGCAGTACTTC. It encodes CASGTVSYEQYF.

Concerning this clone itself: Other DNA sequences within the sample encode an identical CDR3. The rearrangement uses TRBV7-9 and TRBJ2-3; the D is unclear. This CDR3 has 12 residues. V was clipped by 1 base and J by 1 base, with 0 bases between them. Germline CDR1 reads SEHNR; CDR2 reads FQNEAQ (reference sequence). The DNA of the CDR3 is TGTGCCAGCAGCTTAGGCACAGATACGCAGTATTTT. Protein product: CASSLGTDTQYF.

The rearrangement uses TRBV6-5 and TRBJ1-5, with TRBD1 as a possible D gene (5 bases). CDR3 length: 13 residues. V was shortened by 6 bases and J by 9 bases, with 15 bases between the two germline ends. Per the germline V gene, CDR1 is MNHEY and CDR2 is SVGAGI. The DNA of the CDR3 is TGTGCCAGCAGAAGCAGGGTGAGGGGGCCCCAGCATTTT. It translates to CASRSRVRGPQHF.

This clone was seen a single time. The chain has TRBV6-5 and TRBJ2-2, with 9 bases lining up with TRBD2. Germline CDR1 reads MNHEY; CDR2 reads SVGAGI. After removal of 6 bases from V and 6 bases from J, the junction contained 5 bases not matched to a gene. This CDR3 is built from 14 residues. The CDR3 sequence: CASSPTSGAGELFF. DNA of the CDR3: TGTGCCAGCAGCCCGACTAGCGGTGCCGGGGAGCTGTTTTTT.

On this clone: Germline and junction disagree at one end, which may indicate a read error. The chain employs TRBV2 and TRBJ2-7, with 9 bases identical to TRBD1. In germline, CDR1 is SNHLY, CDR2 FYNNEI. The CDR3 is made up of 15 amino acids. The DNA of the CDR3 is TGTGCCAGCAGGGAAGACAGGGGGGTATCCTACGAGCAGTACTTC. The encoded protein is CASREDRGVSYEQYF.